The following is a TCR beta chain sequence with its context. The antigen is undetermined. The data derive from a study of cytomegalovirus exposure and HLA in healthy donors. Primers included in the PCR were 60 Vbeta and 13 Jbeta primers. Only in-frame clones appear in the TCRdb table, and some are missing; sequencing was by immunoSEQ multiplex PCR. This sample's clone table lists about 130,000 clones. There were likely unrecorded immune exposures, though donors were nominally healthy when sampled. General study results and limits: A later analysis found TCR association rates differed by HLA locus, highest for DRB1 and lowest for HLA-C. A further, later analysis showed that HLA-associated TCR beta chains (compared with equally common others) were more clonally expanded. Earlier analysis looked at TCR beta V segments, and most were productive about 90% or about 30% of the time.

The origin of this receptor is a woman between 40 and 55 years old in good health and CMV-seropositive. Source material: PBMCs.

The CDR3 coding sequence is TGCGCCAGCAGCTTGGTCGGCAGCGCCGACTATGGCTACACCTTC. Amino acid sequence: CASSLVGSADYGYTF. V and J are TRBV5-1 and TRBJ1-2; D is ambiguous. V was shortened by 0 bases and J by 3 bases, with 12 bases between the two germline ends. Per germline, CDR1 SGHRS and CDR2 YFSETQ. The CDR3 sequence is 15 residues long.